This T cell receptor (beta chain) was obtained from a study of cytomegalovirus exposure and HLA in healthy donors. Notes on the study in general: Association of 16,951 TCR beta sequences with HLA alleles was found at 0.05 false discovery rate in a later analysis. High specificity and sensitivity for cytomegalovirus status were reported for the classifier. An ancestry cluster, one associated with Asian ancestry, reportedly showed fewer N-insertions than the approximately 720-donor mean in a later analysis.

Details on this clone: What it binds is not known.

PCR primers comprised 60 Vbeta and 13 Jbeta primers. The protocol was immunoSEQ multiplex PCR, while the TCRdb copy is restricted to in-frame clones and leaves out a portion. This listing includes about 88,000 clones. The source is a girl aged 10 to 17 in good health and CMV-seropositive. The material sequenced was PBMCs.

For the CDR3, the DNA is TGTGCCAGCAGCGTAGACGTTGGGAGGGGGGAGACCCAGTACTTC. It specifies CASSVDVGRGETQYF. The V gene is TRBV9, the J gene TRBJ2-5; D is possibly TRBD2 (7 bases). The CDR3 is 15 residues long. V shed 0 bases and J shed 5 bases, with 14 bases lying between them. Per germline, CDR1 SGDLS and CDR2 YYNGEE.